Below, one TCR beta chain is given with its context. Genomic DNA, serving as template, underwent TCR beta VDJ and CDR3 profiling. In TCRdb, the reads were re-called with MiXCR into one record per CDR3 protein. The table has about 190,000 distinct CDR3 sequences, more than 45% seen once. These data come from a study of CD8+CD57+ T cells in acquired aplastic anemia. On the study more broadly: Each DNA sample taken from sorted CD4+ and CD8+ cells came to about 3.2 ug on average.

Patients selected for sequencing had displayed CD8+CD57+ cell expansion by flow cytometry. The blood sampling took place in patients who had so far received no therapy. Sequencing was carried out using sorted CD4+, CD8+, or CD8+CD57+ T cells (not recorded which) from PBMCs. This clonotype was sampled from a human donor with aplastic anemia.

The CDR3: CASSESKGGGYGYTF. As DNA, the CDR3 is TGCGCCAGCAGTGAGTCTAAAGGGGGTGGCTATGGCTACACCTTC. The chain employs TRBV10-2 and TRBJ1-2; possibly TRBD1 for D (6 bases). The CDR3 extends over 15 amino acids. Trimming removed 0 bases from V and 4 bases from J, with 12 bases in between. Germline CDR1 reads WSHSY; CDR2 reads SAAADI.